The 19 T cell receptor beta chains given below trace back to one sample, sequenced in a study of shared clonotypes between healthy human individuals. The naive CD8 population came from CD45RO-negative cells selected for CCR7, without terminally differentiated effector memory CD45RA+ cells. Profiling relied on immunoSEQ multiplex PCR, and the TCRdb table lists in-frame clones only, not all of them. The data hold under 2,000,000 clones, with approximately 95% observed a single time. Material: naive CD8+ T cells sorted from blood. Receptors originate from a young man in good health.

The rearrangement links TRBV5-1 to TRBJ2-7; the match to TRBD1 covers 9 bases. Germline CDR1 is SGHRS and CDR2 is YFSETQ. J gave up 6 bases and V 3 bases, and 4 bases lay outside the gene matches. This CDR3 spans 13 amino acids. CDR3 sequence: CASSSGQGPEQYF. The CDR3 bases are TGCGCCAGCAGCTCGGGACAGGGCCCCGAGCAGTACTTC.

The count of this clone is one. This chain uses TRBV11-3 with TRBJ1-4, with D possibly TRBD1 on 5 matching bases. The CDR3 is 13 amino acids. Germline values: CDR1 SGHNT, CDR2 YENEEA. V was pared by 6 bases and J by 8 bases, with 13 bases between. The CDR3, as DNA: TGTGCCAGCAGAGAAGGGGTTCAAGAAAAACTGTTTTTT. Translated: CASREGVQEKLFF. The whole variable domain, filled in from reference TRBV11-3 and TRBJ1-4, reads EAGVVQSPRYKIIEKKQPVAFWCNPISGHNTLYWYLQNLGQGPELLIRYENEEAVDDSQLPKDRFSAERLKGVDSTLKIQPAELGDSAVYLCASREGVQEKLFFGSGTQLSVL.

As to this clone: This CDR3 is also generated by other DNA sequences in the sample. The rearrangement links TRBV11-2 to TRBJ2-7; no clear D. The CDR3 spans 12 residues. The ends were cut back, 3 bases at V and 0 bases at J, with 3 bases in the middle. Per germline, CDR1 SGHAT and CDR2 FQNNGV. The CDR3 sequence is CASSFLSYEQYF. The CDR3 bases are TGTGCCAGCAGCTTCCTCTCCTACGAGCAGTACTTC. The whole variable domain, remainder taken from reference TRBV11-2 and TRBJ2-7, is EAGVAQSPRYKIIEKRQSVAFWCNPISGHATLYWYQQILGQGPKLLIQFQNNGVVDDSQLPKDRFSAERLKGVDSTLKIQPAKLEDSAVYLCASSFLSYEQYFGPGTRLTVT.

This chain joins TRBV7-9 and TRBJ1-4; D perhaps matches TRBD1 (6 bases). Germline assignment: CDR1 SEHNR and CDR2 FQNEAQ (reference sequence). The germline V and J ends were trimmed by 3 bases and 7 bases, with 12 bases remaining between them. This CDR3 is 14 amino acids long. CDR3 protein: CASSFPGGTEKLFF. The CDR3, as DNA: TGTGCCAGCAGCTTTCCCGGGGGCACTGAAAAACTGTTTTTT.

The chain combines TRBV6-5 with TRBJ2-1, with D possibly TRBD1 on 6 matching bases. Germline V gene data show CDR1 as MNHEY and CDR2 as SVGAGI. Trimming took off 9 bases at V and 6 bases at J, with 15 bases between the two ends. CDR3 size: 13 residues. CDR3 bases: TGTGCCAGTAGTCAGGGGCAACTCAATGAGCAGTTCTTC. Translating it yields CASSQGQLNEQFF.

V usage is TRBV6-1 and J usage is TRBJ1-5, with a tentative D call TRBD1 (5 bases). Trimming removed 3 bases from V and 1 base from J, with 10 bases in between. CDR3 length: 15 amino acids. CDR1 and CDR2 (germline): MNHNS, SASEGT. This chain's CDR3 is CASSDWQGSNQPQHF. For the CDR3, the DNA is TGTGCCAGCAGTGACTGGCAGGGAAGCAATCAGCCCCAGCATTTT.

The rearrangement uses TRBV28 and TRBJ2-7; D is possibly TRBD1 (6 bases). The CDR3 is made up of 15 amino acids. Germline lookup yields CDR1 MDHEN and CDR2 SYDVKM. Trimming took 2 bases from V and 3 from J, leaving 14 bases between them. This CDR3 reads CASSLGTQGFYEQYF. The DNA of the CDR3 is TGTGCCAGCAGTTTAGGGACCCAGGGGTTCTACGAGCAGTACTTC.

The rearrangement joins TRBV7-6 to TRBJ2-5; the D is unclear. V lost 4 bases and J 5 bases, leaving 20 bases between the germline ends. The germline CDR1 and CDR2 sequences are SGHVS and FNYEAQ. This CDR3 contains 16 residues. The CDR3 protein is CASSSPGSSLEETQYF. CDR3 bases: TGTGCCAGCAGCTCCCCAGGTAGCTCCCTGGAGGAGACCCAGTACTTC.

V usage is TRBV5-4 and J usage is TRBJ2-7; perhaps D is TRBD1 or TRBD2 (5 bases each). The CDR3 covers 14 residues. CDR1 is SGHNT, CDR2 YYREEE, per germline (reference sequence). Trimming removed 0 bases from V and 2 bases from J, with 9 bases in between. The CDR3, as DNA: TGTGCCAGCAGCTTGGACGGGGCACCCTACGAGCAGTACTTC. Its translation: CASSLDGAPYEQYF.

V and J are TRBV7-8 and TRBJ2-7, with D perhaps TRBD1 or TRBD2 (6 bases each). The CDR3 extends over 15 amino acids. The V and J ends lost 0 bases and 2 bases respectively, with 11 bases between them. CDR1 and CDR2 from the germline V gene are SGHVS and FQNEAQ. This CDR3 reads CASSLAGRGAYEQYF. As DNA, the CDR3 is TGTGCCAGCAGCTTAGCAGGAAGGGGGGCCTACGAGCAGTACTTC.

The gene calls are TRBV6-5 and TRBJ2-1; 12 nucleotides agree with TRBD2. Germline values: CDR1 MNHEY, CDR2 SVGAGI. CDR3 length equals 16 residues. With V trimmed by 0 bases and J by 9 bases, 6 bases remained unmatched. The CDR3, as DNA: TGTGCCAGCAGTTACTCGTCTAGCGGGAGGGCCTTTGAGCAGTTCTTC. Translated: CASSYSSSGRAFEQFF.

The rearrangement links TRBV5-1 to TRBJ2-1, with 7 bases that match TRBD1. The trim removed 7 bases at V and 6 bases at J, leaving 13 bases unmatched. CDR3 size: 15 residues. Germline V gives CDR1 SGHRS, CDR2 YFSETQ. CDR3 nucleotide sequence: TGCGCCAGCTCCACCGGGGACAGAGTCTTCAATGAGCAGTTCTTC. It is translated as CASSTGDRVFNEQFF.

Comments on this clone: Other DNA sequences within the sample encode an identical CDR3. J is TRBJ1-1 and V is TRBV27; no definite D call. Germline values: CDR1 MNHEY, CDR2 SMNVEV (reference sequence). The CDR3 totals 13 residues. Between the trimmed V and J ends, which lost 0 bases and 4 bases, there was a span of 6 bases. The DNA of the CDR3 is TGTGCCAGCAGTTTATCCCGCTCCACTGAAGCTTTCTTT. Its translation: CASSLSRSTEAFF.

CDR3 DNA: TGTGCCAGCAGCTTATCCCCAGAGAGCTCCTACGAGCAGTACTTC. This translates into CASSLSPESSYEQYF. V usage is TRBV11-2 and J usage is TRBJ2-7; D uncertain. The CDR3 length is 15 residues. Trimming removed 2 bases from V and 0 bases from J, with 11 bases in between. Germline-derived CDR1 and CDR2 are SGHAT and FQNNGV.

The CDR3 loop reads CASSPTTNEKLFF. The CDR3 region has the DNA TGTGCCAGCAGTCCCACAACTAATGAAAAACTGTTTTTT. V and J are TRBV27 and TRBJ1-4; unclear D gene. Germline V gene sequence: CDR1 MNHEY, CDR2 SMNVEV (reference sequence). V was trimmed by 5 bases and J by 0 bases, leaving 4 bases between them. The CDR3 is 13 residues long.

The genes are TRBV6-1 and TRBJ2-7, with D hard to call. The CDR3 runs 14 residues. Trimming stripped 2 bases from V and 2 bases from J, with 10 bases between. Germline V gives CDR1 MNHNS, CDR2 SASEGT. This chain's CDR3 is CASSENAYTYEQYF. DNA for the CDR3: TGTGCCAGCAGTGAAAACGCGTATACCTACGAGCAGTACTTC.

The chain combines TRBV15 with TRBJ1-4, with D perhaps TRBD1 (6 bases). The CDR3 runs 15 residues. Trimming took off 1 base at V and 5 bases at J, with 11 bases between the two ends. Germline CDR1 and CDR2: LNHNV and YYDKDF (reference sequence). CDR3 amino acids: CATSRADSNNEKLFF. The DNA of the CDR3 is TGTGCCACCAGCAGAGCGGACAGCAACAATGAAAAACTGTTTTTT.

On this clone: Other DNA sequences within the sample encode an identical CDR3. The chain uses TRBV7-9 and TRBJ2-2; unclear D gene. CDR1 and CDR2 from the germline V gene are SEHNR and FQNEAQ (reference sequence). V was pared by 2 bases and J by 4 bases, with 5 bases between. This CDR3 comprises 13 residues. In DNA form, the CDR3 reads TGTGCCAGCAGCTTATCGAGCACCGGGGAGCTGTTTTTT. Translation: CASSLSSTGELFF.

CDR3 nucleotide sequence: TGTGCCAGCAGCCCTTTTGCTGCTAGCGGATACGAGCAGTACTTC. Amino acid sequence: CASSPFAASGYEQYF. V usage is TRBV7-2 and J usage is TRBJ2-7; 7 bases match TRBD2. Germline lookup yields CDR1 SGHTA and CDR2 FQGNSA. This CDR3 is 15 amino acids long. Trimming cost V 5 bases and J 4 bases; bases outside gene matches: 11.